These T cell receptor beta chains were read from a single sample in a study of cytomegalovirus exposure and HLA in healthy donors. Sequenced by immunoSEQ multiplex PCR; TCRdb stores in-frame clones only, minus some. The sample consists of about 190,000 clones, approximately 80% of them appearing once. The sequenced sample consisted of PBMCs. These receptors originate from a woman aged 25 to 39 in good health and CMV-seropositive. The CDR3 runs from the conserved cysteine through the conserved F or W. Fields, in order: J gene, V gene, clone size, D gene, CDR3 protein, CDR3 DNA. D genes are given only for firm matches. The listing skips clone size in some rows; elsewhere it reads once, few, many or a size class.

>TRBJ2-1|TRBV11-2|-|-
CASSFRGGIGTNEQFF
TGTGCCAGCAGCTTTAGAGGTGGCATCGGTACCAATGAGCAGTTCTTC
>TRBJ2-7|TRBV7-9|few|TRBD1
CASSFGPGQRAYEQYF
TGTGCCAGCAGCTTTGGACCGGGACAGAGAGCCTACGAGCAGTACTTC
>TRBJ2-5|TRBV2|-|TRBD1
CASSEGTVQETQYF
TGTGCCAGCAGTGAGGGGACAGTCCAAGAGACCCAGTACTTC
>TRBJ2-7|TRBV20-1|-|-
CSAWGRYEQYF
TGCAGTGCTTGGGGGCGCTACGAGCAGTACTTC
>TRBJ1-2|TRBV7-6|few|TRBD1
CASSLSYRGRDGYTF
TGTGCCAGCAGCTTAAGTTACAGGGGGCGCGATGGCTACACCTTC
>TRBJ2-2|TRBV28|-|TRBD2
CASSHLAGGLGSTGELFF
TGTGCCAGCAGCCACCTAGCGGGAGGGCTGGGATCCACCGGGGAGCTGTTTTTT
>TRBJ2-7|TRBV28|-|TRBD1
CASSLSGTGGNEQYF
TGTGCCAGCAGTCTCTCCGGGACAGGGGGTAACGAGCAGTACTTC
>TRBJ2-7|TRBV20-1|-|-
CSARVSDEQYF
TGCAGTGCTAGAGTATCGGACGAGCAGTACTTC
>TRBJ2-1|TRBV25-1|-|TRBD2
CASSENSGVYNEQFF
TGTGCCAGCAGTGAAAATAGCGGGGTCTACAATGAGCAGTTCTTC
>TRBJ2-3|TRBV5-1|-|-
CASSWKGGSTDTQYF
TGCGCCAGCAGCTGGAAAGGCGGATCCACAGATACGCAGTATTTT
>TRBJ2-1|TRBV29-1|once|TRBD1
CSVVGGTGVYNEQFF
TGCAGCGTCGTGGGGGGGACAGGGGTTTACAATGAGCAGTTCTTC
>TRBJ1-2|TRBV6-5|-|TRBD1
CATWDRGRANYGYTF
TGTGCCACTTGGGACAGGGGTCGAGCTAACTATGGCTACACCTTC
>TRBJ1-4|TRBV6-6|few|TRBD1
CASSYYRGNFNEKLFF
TGTGCCAGCAGTTACTACAGGGGGAACTTTAATGAAAAACTGTTTTTT
>TRBJ2-7|TRBV7-9|-|TRBD1
CSSSPTGTGDEQYF
TGTTCCAGCAGCCCCACAGGGACAGGGGACGAGCAGTACTTC
>TRBJ2-3|TRBV2|-|-
CASGRDTQYF
TGTGCCAGCGGGAGAGATACGCAGTATTTT
>TRBJ2-5|TRBV9|-|-
CASRVRAETQYF
TGTGCCAGCAGGGTCAGGGCAGAGACCCAGTACTTC
>TRBJ2-2|TRBV29-1|-|-
CSVRDTGELFF
TGCAGCGTTCGGGACACCGGGGAGCTGTTTTTT
>TRBJ2-3|TRBV5-4|-|TRBD2
CASSLGLAATDTQYF
TGTGCCAGCAGCTTGGGACTAGCGGCCACAGATACGCAGTATTTT
>TRBJ2-1|TRBV27|-|TRBD2
CASSSTGTSGRSEQFF
TGTGCCAGCAGTTCAACCGGGACTAGCGGGAGATCTGAGCAGTTCTTC
>TRBJ1-3|TRBV6-5|-|-
CVAQEGNTIYF
TGTGTCGCACAGGAGGGAAACACCATATATTTT
>TRBJ2-7|TRBV9|-|-
CASSVATHSYEQYF
TGTGCCAGCAGCGTCGCTACCCACTCCTACGAGCAGTACTTC
>TRBJ1-1|TRBV28|-|-
CASSLGGPGTEAFF
TGTGCCAGCAGTTTGGGGGGGCCCGGCACTGAAGCTTTCTTT
>TRBJ1-4|TRBV7-9|-|-
CSSSLARGRDEKLFF
TGTTCCAGCAGCTTAGCGCGGGGCCGGGACGAAAAACTGTTTTTT
>TRBJ2-7|TRBV27|-|TRBD2
CASSLWREGDEQYF
TGTGCCAGCAGTTTATGGCGGGAGGGGGACGAGCAGTACTTC
>TRBJ1-2|TRBV5-1|-|-
CASRLAGNYGYTF
TGCGCCAGCAGGTTGGCGGGGAACTATGGCTACACCTTC
>TRBJ2-1|TRBV14|-|-
CASSQQGTKSFF
TGTGCCAGCAGCCAACAGGGGACCAAGAGCTTCTTC
>TRBJ1-2|TRBV6-5|-|-
CASSYAYRDGYTF
TGTGCCAGCAGTTACGCTTACAGGGATGGCTACACCTTC
>TRBJ1-5|TRBV7-9|once|TRBD1
CASSPDRGHWQPQHF
TGTGCCAGCAGTCCGGACAGGGGGCATTGGCAGCCCCAGCATTTT
>TRBJ2-7|TRBV4-1|-|TRBD1
CASSSGTGGSYEQYF
TGCGCCAGCAGTTCCGGGACAGGGGGCTCCTACGAGCAGTACTTC
>TRBJ1-1|TRBV27|-|-
CASILFFMTARNTEAFF
TGTGCCAGCATTCTTTTTTTCATGACAGCTAGGAACACTGAAGCTTTCTTT
>TRBJ2-1|TRBV7-9|-|-
CASSSLRSHNEQFF
TGTGCCAGCAGCTCGCTTCGGTCCCACAATGAGCAGTTCTTC
>TRBJ1-3|TRBV29-1|-|TRBD1
CSGKRGLSGNTIYF
TGCAGCGGCAAAAGGGGGCTTTCGGGAAACACCATATATTTT
>TRBJ2-3|TRBV6-4|-|-
CASSDPGTDTQYF
TGTGCCAGCAGTGATCCAGGCACAGATACGCAGTATTTT
>TRBJ2-1|TRBV4-3|few|TRBD2
CASSQDSGLAGGDNEQFF
TGCGCCAGCAGCCAAGATAGCGGACTAGCGGGGGGGGACAATGAGCAGTTCTTC
>TRBJ1-4|TRBV11-2|-|-
CASSFSGGGRDPNEKLFF
TGTGCCAGCAGCTTTTCGGGAGGAGGGAGGGATCCTAATGAAAAACTGTTTTTT
>TRBJ2-1|TRBV25-1|-|TRBD2
CASSPWREVGNEQFF
TGTGCCAGCAGTCCCTGGCGGGAGGTAGGCAATGAGCAGTTCTTC
>TRBJ1-4|TRBV5-4|-|-
CASSYVGRGANEKLFF
TGTGCCAGCAGCTACGTAGGGCGCGGGGCTAATGAAAAACTGTTTTTT